This T cell receptor beta chain stems from a study of T cells after posttransplantation cyclophosphamide. Whole-study results and caveats: Recipient CMV seropositivity and CMV reactivation strongly tracked TRB clonality. Donor CD8+ memory clones often dominated recipient blood repertoires at later times. Skin or GI-infiltrating T cells shared few TRB sequences with blood.

Turning to this clone: No antigen is known for it.

Germline V gene data show CDR1 as LGHNA and CDR2 as YSLEER. There are 15 residues in the CDR3. The V and J ends lost 3 bases and 0 bases, in that order; junction bases with no gene match: 4. Assay: immunoSEQ multiplex PCR; the TCRdb copy retains only in-frame clones and omits some. The table lists around 30,000 clones, 80% to 90% of them singletons. V is TRBV4-3 and J is TRBJ1-1; 7 bases map to TRBD1. This TCR was recovered from a woman between 40 and 50 years old with a blood cancer, CMV-positive, and with a related stem cell donor. Sequencing was performed on PBMCs. The CDR3 protein is CASSQHRGMNTEAFF. CDR3 coding DNA: TGCGCCAGCAGCCAGCACAGGGGAATGAACACTGAAGCTTTCTTT.